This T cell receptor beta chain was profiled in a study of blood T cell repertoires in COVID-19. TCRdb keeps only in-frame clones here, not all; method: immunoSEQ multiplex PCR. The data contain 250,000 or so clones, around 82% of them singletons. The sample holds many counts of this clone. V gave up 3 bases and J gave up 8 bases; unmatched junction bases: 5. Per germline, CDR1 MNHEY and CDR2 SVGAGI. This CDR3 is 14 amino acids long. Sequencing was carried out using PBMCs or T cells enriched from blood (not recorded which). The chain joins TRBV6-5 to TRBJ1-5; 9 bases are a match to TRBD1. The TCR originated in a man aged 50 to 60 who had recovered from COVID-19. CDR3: CASSYGQGYEPQHF. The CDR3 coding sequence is TGTGCCAGCAGTTATGGACAGGGGTATGAGCCCCAGCATTTT.